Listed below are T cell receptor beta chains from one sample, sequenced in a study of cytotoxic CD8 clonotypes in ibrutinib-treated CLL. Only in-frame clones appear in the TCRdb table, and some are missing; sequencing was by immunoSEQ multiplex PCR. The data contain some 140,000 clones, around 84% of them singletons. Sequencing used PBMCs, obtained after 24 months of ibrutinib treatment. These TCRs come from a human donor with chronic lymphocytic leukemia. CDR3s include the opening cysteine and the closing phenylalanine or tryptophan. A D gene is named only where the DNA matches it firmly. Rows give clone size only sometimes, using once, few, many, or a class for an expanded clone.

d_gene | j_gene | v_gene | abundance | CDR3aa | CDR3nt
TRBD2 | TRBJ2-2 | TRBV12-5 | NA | CASGLVSGGGELFF | TGTGCTAGTGGTTTGGTTAGCGGGGGAGGGGAGCTGTTTTTT
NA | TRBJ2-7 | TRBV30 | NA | CAWSVGGDYEQYF | TGTGCCTGGAGTGTAGGTGGGGATTACGAGCAGTACTTC
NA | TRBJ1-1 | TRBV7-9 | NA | CASSLAQDSEAFF | TGTGCCAGCAGCTTAGCCCAGGACAGTGAAGCTTTCTTT
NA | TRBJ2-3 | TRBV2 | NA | CASSTLVGFRTDTQYF | TGTGCCAGCTCGACCCTAGTCGGCTTTCGTACAGATACGCAGTATTTT
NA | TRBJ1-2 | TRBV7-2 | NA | CASSPRGAFSGYTF | TGTGCCAGCAGCCCAAGAGGTGCCTTTTCTGGCTACACCTTC
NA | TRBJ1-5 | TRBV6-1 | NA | CASSGDREYSNQPQHF | TGTGCCAGCAGTGGGGACCGGGAATATAGCAATCAGCCCCAGCATTTT
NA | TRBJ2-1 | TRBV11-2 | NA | CASSSARVSEQFF | TGTGCCAGCAGCTCTGCCCGAGTCAGTGAGCAGTTCTTC
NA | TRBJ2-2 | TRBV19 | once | CASISLGGGRTGELFF | TGTGCCAGTATCAGCCTTGGGGGCGGTCGCACCGGGGAGCTGTTTTTT
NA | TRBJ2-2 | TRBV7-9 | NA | CASRLDLTTGELFF | TGTGCCAGCAGGCTGGACTTAACCACCGGGGAGCTGTTTTTT
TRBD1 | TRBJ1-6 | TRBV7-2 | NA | CASLAGGQGTNSPLHF | TGTGCCAGCCTCGCAGGCGGACAGGGGACAAATTCACCCCTCCACTTT